The T cell receptor (beta chain) described here comes from a study of blood T cells in healthy people across ages. Germline V gives CDR1 DFQATT, CDR2 SNEGSKA (reference sequence). The CDR3 has 10 amino acids. A second PCR, run for about 7 to 11 cycles, used a sample-barcoded 5' primer plus a J-beta primer mix. A template-switch adaptor with 12 random nucleotides tagged each cDNA molecule. TCRdb re-derived calls from the 5' RACE reads in MiXCR, one entry per CDR3 protein. Of around 1.5 million distinct CDR3 sequences listed, 42% are singletons. This clonotype was picked up a small number of times. Sequencing used blood. The chain is built from TRBV20-1 and TRBJ1-2; D gene uncertain. The origin of this receptor is a woman aged 18-29 years in good health. In nucleotides, the CDR3 is TGCAGCCCAAAGGGAGGTGGCTACACCTTC. Translated: CSPKGGGYTF.